The TCR beta chain described here comes from a study of blood T cell repertoires in COVID-19. Study overall: From the United States, Italy and Spain came samples of acute and convalescent COVID-19. Sources were T cells, B-cell-depleted T cells, or PBMCs; the material itself was cDNA or gDNA.

Trimming removed 3 bases from V and 7 bases from J, with 15 bases in between. CDR1 SQVTM and CDR2 ANQGSEA come from the germline V gene. The length of the CDR3 is 13 residues. Original methodology: The assay estimated nucleated cells by amplifying reference gene primers. TCRdb's table, derived via immunoSEQ multiplex PCR, lists solely in-frame clones and lacks some. The V and J calls and clone size come from that table; D and trimming were worked out from the DNA. The sample lists tens of thousands of clones; roughly nine tenths were seen once. Sequencing used peripheral blood. The chain uses TRBV29-1 and TRBJ2-5; no clear D. This TCR derives from a woman of 80 years or more with acute or convalescent COVID-19. The CDR3 region has the DNA TGCAGCGTTGATGAGAACGGTCCGGGGACCCAGTACTTC. This encodes CSVDENGPGTQYF.